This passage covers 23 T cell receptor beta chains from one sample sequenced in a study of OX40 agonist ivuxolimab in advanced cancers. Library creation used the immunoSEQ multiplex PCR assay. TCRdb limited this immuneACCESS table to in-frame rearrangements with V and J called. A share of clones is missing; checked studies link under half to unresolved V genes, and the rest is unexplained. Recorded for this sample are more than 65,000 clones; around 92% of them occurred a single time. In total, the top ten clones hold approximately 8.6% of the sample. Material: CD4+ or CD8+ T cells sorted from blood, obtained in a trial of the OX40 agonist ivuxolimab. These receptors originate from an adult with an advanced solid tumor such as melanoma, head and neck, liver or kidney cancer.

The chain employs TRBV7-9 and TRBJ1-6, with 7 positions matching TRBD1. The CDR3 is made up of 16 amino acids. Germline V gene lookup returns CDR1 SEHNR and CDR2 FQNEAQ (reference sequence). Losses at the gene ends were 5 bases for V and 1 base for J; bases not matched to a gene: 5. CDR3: CASSQDRVSYNSPLHF. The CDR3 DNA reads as TGTGCCAGCAGCCAAGACAGGGTTTCCTATAATTCACCCCTCCACTTT.

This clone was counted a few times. The CDR3 nucleotides read TGCGCCAGCAGCCAACCTAACAGGGGTTCTGGAAACACCATATATTTT. This encodes CASSQPNRGSGNTIYF. The chain recombines TRBV4-1 with TRBJ1-3; the match to TRBD1 covers 7 bases. The CDR3 consists of 16 residues. V gave up 2 bases and J gave up 1 base; unmatched junction bases: 5. Per germline, CDR1 MGHRA and CDR2 YSYEKL.

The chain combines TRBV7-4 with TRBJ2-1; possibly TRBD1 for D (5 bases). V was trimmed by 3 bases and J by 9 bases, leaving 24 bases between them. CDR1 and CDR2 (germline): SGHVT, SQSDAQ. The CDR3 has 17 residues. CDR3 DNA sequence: TGTGCCAGCAGCTTGCTCTTGGACACCGCCCGTTCAGCTGAGCAGTTCTTC. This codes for CASSLLLDTARSAEQFF.

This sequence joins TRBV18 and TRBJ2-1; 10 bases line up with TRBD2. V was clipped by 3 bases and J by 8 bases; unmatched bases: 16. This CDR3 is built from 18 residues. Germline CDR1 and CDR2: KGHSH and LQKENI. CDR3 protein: CASSPRGAGGPNVYEQFF. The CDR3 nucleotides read TGTGCCAGCTCACCCCGCGGAGCGGGGGGGCCGAACGTCTATGAGCAGTTCTTC.

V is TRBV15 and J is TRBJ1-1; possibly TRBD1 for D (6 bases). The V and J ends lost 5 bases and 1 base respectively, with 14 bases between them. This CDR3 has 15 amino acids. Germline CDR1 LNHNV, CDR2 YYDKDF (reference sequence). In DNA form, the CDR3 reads TGTGCCACCAGCTCCCCGGGACAATGGAACACTGAAGCTTTCTTT. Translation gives CATSSPGQWNTEAFF.

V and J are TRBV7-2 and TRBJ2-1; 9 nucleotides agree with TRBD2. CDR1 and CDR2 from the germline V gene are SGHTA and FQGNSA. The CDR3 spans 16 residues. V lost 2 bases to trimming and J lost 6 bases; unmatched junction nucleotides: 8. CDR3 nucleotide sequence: TGTGCCAGCAGCTTACTCTGGCGGGGGGGCTCCAATGAGCAGTTCTTC. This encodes CASSLLWRGGSNEQFF.

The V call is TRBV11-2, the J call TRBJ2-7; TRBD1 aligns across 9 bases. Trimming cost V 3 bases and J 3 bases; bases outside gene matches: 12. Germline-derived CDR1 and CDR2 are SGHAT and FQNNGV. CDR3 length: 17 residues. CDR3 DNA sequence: TGTGCCAGCAGCTTGGCCCCGGGACAGGGACCCCACTACGAGCAGTACTTC. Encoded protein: CASSLAPGQGPHYEQYF.

Written as DNA, the CDR3 is TGTGCCAGCAGCTTGGTCGGGGAAACTGGAAACACCATATATTTT. Amino acids: CASSLVGETGNTIYF. V is TRBV5-5 and J is TRBJ1-3; D not certain. The CDR3 contains 15 residues. CDR1 and CDR2 (germline): SGHKS, YYEKEE (reference sequence). V lost 0 bases to trimming and J lost 2 bases, with 9 bases between them.

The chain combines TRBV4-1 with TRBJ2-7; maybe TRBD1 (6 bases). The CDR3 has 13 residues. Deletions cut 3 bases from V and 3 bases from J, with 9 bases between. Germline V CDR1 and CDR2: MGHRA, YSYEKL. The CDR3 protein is CASSHLTGYEQYF. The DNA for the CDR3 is TGCGCCAGCAGCCACCTGACAGGCTACGAGCAGTACTTC.

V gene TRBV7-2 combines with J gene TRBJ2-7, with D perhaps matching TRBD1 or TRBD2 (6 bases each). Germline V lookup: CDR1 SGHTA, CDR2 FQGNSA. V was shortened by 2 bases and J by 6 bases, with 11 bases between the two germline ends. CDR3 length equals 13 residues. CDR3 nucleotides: TGTGCCAGCAGCTTATCTCCGGGGGCCGAGCAGTACTTC. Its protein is CASSLSPGAEQYF.

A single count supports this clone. The CDR3 loop is CASRRGVNTEAFF. CDR3 DNA: TGCGCCAGCAGGAGGGGGGTGAACACTGAAGCTTTCTTT. The rearrangement joins TRBV10-1 to TRBJ1-1; D is possibly TRBD1 (6 bases). The CDR3 consists of 13 residues. Trimming left V 6 bases short and J 0 bases short, with 8 bases between. Germline lookup yields CDR1 WNHNN and CDR2 SYGVQD (reference sequence).

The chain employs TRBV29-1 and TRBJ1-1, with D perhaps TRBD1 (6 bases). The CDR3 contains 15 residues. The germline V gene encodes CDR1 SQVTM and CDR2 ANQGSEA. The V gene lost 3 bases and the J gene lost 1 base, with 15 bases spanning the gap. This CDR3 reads CSVDPSQGTNTEAFF. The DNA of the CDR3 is TGCAGCGTTGACCCATCACAGGGTACGAACACTGAAGCTTTCTTT.

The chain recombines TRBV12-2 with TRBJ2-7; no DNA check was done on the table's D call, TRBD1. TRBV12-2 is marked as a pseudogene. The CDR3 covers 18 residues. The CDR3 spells CASRRTAGPFTLSYEQYF. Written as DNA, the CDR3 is TGTGCAAGTCGCCGCACAGCAGGGCCTTTCACTCTCTCCTACGAGCAGTACTTC.

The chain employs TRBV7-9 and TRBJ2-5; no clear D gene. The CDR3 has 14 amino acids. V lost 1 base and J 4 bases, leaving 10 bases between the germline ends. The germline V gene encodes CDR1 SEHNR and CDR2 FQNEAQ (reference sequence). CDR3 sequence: CASSLDVWGETQYF. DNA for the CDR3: TGTGCCAGCAGCTTAGACGTTTGGGGAGAGACCCAGTACTTC.

The CDR3 region is CASSPMTGAYEQYF. CDR3 DNA sequence: TGCGCCAGCAGCCCAATGACAGGGGCCTACGAGCAGTACTTC. The chain carries TRBV5-1 and TRBJ2-7, with 8 bases aligning to TRBD1. CDR3 length equals 14 residues. V lost 4 bases to trimming and J lost 2 bases; unmatched junction nucleotides: 5. Germline V CDR1 and CDR2: SGHRS, YFSETQ.

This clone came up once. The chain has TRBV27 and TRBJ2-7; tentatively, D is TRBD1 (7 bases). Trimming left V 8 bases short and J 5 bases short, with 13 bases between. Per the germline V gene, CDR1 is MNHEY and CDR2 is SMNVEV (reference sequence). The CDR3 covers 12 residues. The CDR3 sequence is CASRTGGDEQYF. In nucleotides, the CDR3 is TGTGCCAGCCGGACAGGAGGGGACGAGCAGTACTTC.

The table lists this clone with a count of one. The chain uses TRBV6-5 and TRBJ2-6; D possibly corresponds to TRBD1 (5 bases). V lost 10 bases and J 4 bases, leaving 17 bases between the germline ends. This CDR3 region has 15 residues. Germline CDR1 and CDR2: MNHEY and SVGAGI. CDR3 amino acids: CATRPGFYGANVLTF. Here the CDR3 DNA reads TGTGCCACCCGCCCAGGGTTTTACGGGGCCAACGTCCTGACTTTC.

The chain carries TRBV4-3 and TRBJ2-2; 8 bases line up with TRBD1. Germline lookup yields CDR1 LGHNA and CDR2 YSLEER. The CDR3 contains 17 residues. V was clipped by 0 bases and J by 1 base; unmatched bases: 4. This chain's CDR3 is CASSQDPGTGNTGELFF. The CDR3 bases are TGCGCCAGCAGCCAAGACCCCGGGACAGGGAACACCGGGGAGCTGTTTTTT.

The CDR3, as DNA: TGTGCCAGCAGCTTGGGTAACACCGGGGAGCTGTTTTTT. Its translation: CASSLGNTGELFF. The J gene is TRBJ2-2, the V gene TRBV5-6; D is undetermined. The CDR3 has 13 residues. The germline CDR1 and CDR2 sequences are SGHDT and YYEEEE. V was clipped by 0 bases and J by 2 bases, with 2 bases between them.

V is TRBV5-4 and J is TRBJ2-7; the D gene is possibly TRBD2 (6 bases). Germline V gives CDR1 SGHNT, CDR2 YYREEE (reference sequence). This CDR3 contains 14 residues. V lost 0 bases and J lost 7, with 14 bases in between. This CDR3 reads CASSLAAGLNEQYF. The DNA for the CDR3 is TGTGCCAGCAGCTTGGCTGCGGGACTGAATGAGCAGTACTTC.

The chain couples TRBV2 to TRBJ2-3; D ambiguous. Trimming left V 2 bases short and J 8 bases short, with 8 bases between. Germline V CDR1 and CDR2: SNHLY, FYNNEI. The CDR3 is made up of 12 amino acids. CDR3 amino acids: CASSELVGTQYF. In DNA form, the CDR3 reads TGTGCCAGCAGTGAACTAGTAGGTACGCAGTATTTT.

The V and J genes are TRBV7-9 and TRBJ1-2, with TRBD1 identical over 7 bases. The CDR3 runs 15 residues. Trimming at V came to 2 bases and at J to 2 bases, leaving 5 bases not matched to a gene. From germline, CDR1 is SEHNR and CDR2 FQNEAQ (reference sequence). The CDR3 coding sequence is TGTGCCAGCAGCTTACCGGGACAGAAGAACTATGGCTACACCTTC. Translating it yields CASSLPGQKNYGYTF. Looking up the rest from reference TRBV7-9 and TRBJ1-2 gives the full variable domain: DTGVSQNPRHKITKRGQNVTFRCDPISEHNRLYWYRQTLGQGPEFLTYFQNEAQLEKSRLLSDRFSAERPKGSFSTLEIQRTEQGDSAMYLCASSLPGQKNYGYTFGSGTRLTVV.

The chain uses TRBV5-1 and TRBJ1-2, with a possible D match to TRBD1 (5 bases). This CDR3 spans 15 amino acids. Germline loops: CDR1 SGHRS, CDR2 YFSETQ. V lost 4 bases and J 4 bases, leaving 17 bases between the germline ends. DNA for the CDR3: TGCGCCAGCAGCCCGATTATGGAGGGGACCTATGGCTACACCTTC. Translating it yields CASSPIMEGTYGYTF.